This T cell receptor beta chain was identified during a study of T cells in women clearing cervical HPV infection. The table came from immunoSEQ multiplex PCR; TCRdb's copy has only in-frame clones and leaves some out. This table holds about 20,000 clones. CDR3 length: 16 residues. V shed 4 bases and J 4 bases; nucleotides not matched to a gene: 10. In germline, CDR1 is SGHNT, CDR2 YYREEE (reference sequence). In regard to this clone: The observed sequence ends 3 residues before the CDR3 terminus, with the missing tail filled in from the germline J gene.

Source material: blood buffy coat. The clonotype originates from a woman between 18 and 75 years old with a cervical HPV16 infection that either progressed to CIN3+ or cleared (not recorded which). V and J are TRBV5-4 and TRBJ1-2, with 10 bases fitting TRBD1. CDR3 in amino acids: CASSVSRQGASYGYTF. The sequenced part of the CDR3 DNA is TGTGCCAGCAGCGTTTCCCGACAGGGGGCTTCCTATGGC.